A single sample is the source of the 3 T cell receptor beta chains below, sequenced in a study of Graves' ophthalmopathy and Graves' hyperthyroidism. Amplifying from RNA transcripts, the study obtained TCR beta CDR3 regions. The workflow started with a first-round RT-PCR run with HTBI primers and then moved on to a second-round multiplex PCR. TCRdb reprocessed the multiplex PCR reads with MiXCR, giving one entry per CDR3 protein. This table holds 680,000 or so distinct CDR3 sequences, 20% to 25% found once. Sequencing was done on a sample of peripheral blood. All receptors derive from a woman under 30 with stable Graves' hyperthyroidism. Some clones in this sample may be carry-over from other donors' samples.

The chain has TRBV7-2 and TRBJ2-5, with 8 bases matching TRBD2. V dropped 4 bases and J dropped 1; count of bases not matched to a gene: 8. This CDR3 has 16 residues. Germline CDR1 SGHTA, CDR2 FQGNSA. The CDR3 here is CASSSFSGAFQETQYF. In DNA, the CDR3 is TGTGCCAGCAGCTCCTTTAGCGGGGCGTTCCAAGAGACCCAGTACTTC.

This clonotype was detected many times. The CDR3 DNA follows: TGTGCCACCAGCAGAGAGCGGGGACACCTCTACTCCTACGAGCAGTACTTC. Translation: CATSRERGHLYSYEQYF. The J gene is TRBJ2-7, the V gene TRBV15, with D tentatively TRBD1 or TRBD2 (6 bases each). Trimming took 0 bases from V and 0 from J, leaving 15 bases between them. Germline-derived CDR1 and CDR2 are LNHNV and YYDKDF (reference sequence). This CDR3 has 17 amino acids. Variable domain in full (rest from reference TRBV15 and TRBJ2-7): DAMVIQNPRYQVTQFGKPVTLSCSQTLNHNVMYWYQQKSSQAPKLLFHYYDKDFNNEADTPDNFQSRRPNTSFCFLDIRSPGLGDTAMYLCATSRERGHLYSYEQYFGPGTRLTVT.

This clonotype was detected ten times or more. The gene calls are TRBV9 and TRBJ1-6; no clear D gene. The germline V and J ends were trimmed by 4 bases and 1 base, with 30 bases remaining between them. The CDR3 spans 22 residues. Looked up from germline, CDR1 is SGDLS and CDR2 is YYNGEE. The CDR3 DNA is TGTGCCAGCAGCCCTCATGCGGGAGGGTTCTTCAACCCAAGATCCTATAATTCACCCCTCCACTTT. Protein product: CASSPHAGGFFNPRSYNSPLHF.